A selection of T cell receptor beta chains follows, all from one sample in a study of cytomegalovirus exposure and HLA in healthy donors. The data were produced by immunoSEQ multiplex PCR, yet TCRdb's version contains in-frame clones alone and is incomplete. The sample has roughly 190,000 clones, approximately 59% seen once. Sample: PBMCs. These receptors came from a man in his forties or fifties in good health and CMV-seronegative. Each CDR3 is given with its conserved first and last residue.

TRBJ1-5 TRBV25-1 CASSDAPGTGGLGQPQHF
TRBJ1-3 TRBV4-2 CASSQPGGVSSGNTIYF
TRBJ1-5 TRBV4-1 CASSQGLKGQPQHF
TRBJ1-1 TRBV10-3 CAISDPEGGTEAFF
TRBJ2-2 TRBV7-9 CSSSFMGAVTGELFF
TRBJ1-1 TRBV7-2 CASTPPNRNTEAFF
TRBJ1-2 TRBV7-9 CASSLIPGTGRFMGYGYTF
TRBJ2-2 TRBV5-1 CASSSGQGAKTGELFF
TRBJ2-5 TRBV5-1 CASSPQGTSGDLITPETQYF
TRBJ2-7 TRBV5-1 CASSSGQGAYEQYF
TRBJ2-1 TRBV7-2 CASSFSGPAGGLGEQFF
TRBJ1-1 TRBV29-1 CSVEGSARRGTEAFF
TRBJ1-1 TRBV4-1 CASSQITGQGGTEAFF
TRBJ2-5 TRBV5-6 CASSLGGFGGSYETQYF
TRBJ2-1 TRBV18 CASSPSGTSGGAIYNEQFF
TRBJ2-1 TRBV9 CASSVISGGASEQFF
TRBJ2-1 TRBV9 CASSVDRATYNEQFF
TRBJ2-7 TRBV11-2 CASSRDTPPYEQYF
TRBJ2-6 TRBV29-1 CSARTGLGANVLTF
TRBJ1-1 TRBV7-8 CASSPTGGTQVAFF
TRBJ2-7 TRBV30 CAWTRSLAGTGKLYEQYF
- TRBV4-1 CASSQDLGQGLSEQYF
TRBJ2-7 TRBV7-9 CSSSPQGALEQYF
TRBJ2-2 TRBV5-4 CASSPRPSGGTGELFF
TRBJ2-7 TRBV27 CASSHRDRGHEQYF
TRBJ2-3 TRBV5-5 CASSFSGTGFSTDTQYF
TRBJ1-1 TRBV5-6 CASSWTGGWTEAFF
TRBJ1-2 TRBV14 CASSPSPTGYGYTF
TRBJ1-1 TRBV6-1 CASRLTGKDEAFF
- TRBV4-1 CASSKPGLNEQYF
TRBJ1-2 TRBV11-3 CASSPTTGGIGYTF
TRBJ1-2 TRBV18 CASSVWDSPEGYTF
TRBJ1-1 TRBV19 CASSFSTEAFF
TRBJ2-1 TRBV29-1 CSGADSYNGQFF
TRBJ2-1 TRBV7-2 CASSFTSGRRNEQFF
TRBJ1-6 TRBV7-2 CASSLETGLSSPLHF
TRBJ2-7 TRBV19 CASSHGTGGEQYF
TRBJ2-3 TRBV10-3 CAIATADTQYF
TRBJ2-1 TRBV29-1 CSVGERVGEQFF
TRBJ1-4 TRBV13 CASTPDRAGEKLFF
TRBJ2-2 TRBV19 CASSITQGAPGGELFF
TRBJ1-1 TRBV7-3 CASSSTGDLGTEAFF
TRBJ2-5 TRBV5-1 CASSSTGQGASETQYF
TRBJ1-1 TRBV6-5 CASRWRQGRTEAFF
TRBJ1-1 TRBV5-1 CASSRGQGNTEAFF
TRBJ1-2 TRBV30 CAWSVERGSGGYTF
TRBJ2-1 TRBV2 CASSDRTGRSLDEQFF